This T cell receptor beta chain originates from a study of spatial heterogeneity in lung cancer. This clonotype was picked up a small number of times. CDR1 and CDR2 (germline): MNHEY, SVGEGT. The V gene end was trimmed by 5 bases and the J gene end by 7 bases; junction bases not matched to a gene: 7. This CDR3 comprises 16 residues. Noted time point: sample taken at primary tumor resection. Whole RNA obtained from tumor, nontumor lung or frozen PBMC underwent sequencing without sorting. From the 5' RACE reads, TCRdb called clonotypes with MiXCR, one entry per CDR3 protein. The sample consists of more than 75,000 distinct CDR3 sequences, over 9.5% of them appearing once.

The source was PBMCs, collected at surgery. The source of this sequence is a male donor with early-stage non-small cell lung cancer. The chain joins TRBV6-2 or TRBV6-3 to TRBJ2-1; 14 positions agree with TRBD2. The CDR3 DNA reads as TGTGCCAGCAGTCTGACTAGCGGGAGGGCATGGAATGAGCAGTTCTTC. Encoded protein: CASSLTSGRAWNEQFF.